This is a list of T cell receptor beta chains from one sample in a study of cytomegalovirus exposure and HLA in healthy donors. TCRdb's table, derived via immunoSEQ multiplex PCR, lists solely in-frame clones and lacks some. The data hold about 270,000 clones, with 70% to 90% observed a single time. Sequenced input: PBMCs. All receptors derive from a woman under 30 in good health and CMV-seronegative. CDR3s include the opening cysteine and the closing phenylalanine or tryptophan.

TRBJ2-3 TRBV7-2 CASSLMHSSTDTQYF
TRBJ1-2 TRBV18 CASSPSTGTWSGYTF
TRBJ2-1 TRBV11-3 CASSAKLSTYNEQFF
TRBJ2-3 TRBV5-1 CASSLGQDTQYF
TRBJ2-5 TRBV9 CASSPGTSGSETQYF
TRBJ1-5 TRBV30 CAWSGGGNQPQHF
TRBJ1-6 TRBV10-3 CAISGNIPGSPLHF
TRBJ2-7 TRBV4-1 CASSQGPGSSYEQYF
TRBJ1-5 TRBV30 CAWKSPAKGQPQHF
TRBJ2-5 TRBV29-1 CSGEPSGQETQYF
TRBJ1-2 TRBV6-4 CASSDQAGGNYGYTF
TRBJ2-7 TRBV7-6 CASSARQVSYEQYF
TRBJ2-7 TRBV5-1 CASSLDFYEQYF
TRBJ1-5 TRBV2 CASSPRGAFSNQPQHF
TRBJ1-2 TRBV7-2 CASSSTLEGLNGYTF
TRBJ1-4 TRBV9 CASSAGPGEGEKLFF
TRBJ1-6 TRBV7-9 CASSSSNSPLHF
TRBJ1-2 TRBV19 CASSPRGRWNGYTF
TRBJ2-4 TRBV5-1 CASSLAGTGPLDIQYF
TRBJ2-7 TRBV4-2 CASSQERSTPQGYEQYF